What follows are 19 T cell receptor beta chains derived from one specimen sequenced in a study of OX40 agonist ivuxolimab in advanced cancers. Generated by immunoSEQ multiplex PCR, the TCRdb table keeps only in-frame clones and is missing some. The sample lists about 98,000 clones; approximately 88% were seen once. The sample here was CD4+ or CD8+ T cells sorted from blood, taken in a trial of the OX40 agonist ivuxolimab. The receptors here all came from an adult with an advanced solid tumor such as melanoma, head and neck, liver or kidney cancer.

This chain joins TRBV18 and TRBJ1-3; D might be TRBD1 (5 bases). The V gene lost 2 bases and the J gene lost 4 bases, with 21 bases spanning the gap. This CDR3 has 18 amino acids. Germline values: CDR1 KGHSH, CDR2 LQKENI. CDR3 nucleotides: TGTGCCAGCTCACCATCGGGACCTCCTCTTCTCCCCGGAAACACCATATATTTT. Its protein is CASSPSGPPLLPGNTIYF. Full variable domain (remainder filled in from reference TRBV18 and TRBJ1-3): NAGVMQNPRHLVRRRGQEARLRCSPMKGHSHVYWYRQLPEEGLKFMVYLQKENIIDESGMPKERFSAEFPKEGPSILRIQQVVRGDSAAYFCASSPSGPPLLPGNTIYFGEGSWLTVV.

The chain uses TRBV29-1 and TRBJ2-5; no clear D. V was clipped by 5 bases and J by 4 bases, with 8 bases between them. Germline lookup yields CDR1 SQVTM and CDR2 ANQGSEA. The CDR3 length is 11 residues. CDR3 nucleotide sequence: TGCAGCGTTCTGACCTTAGAGACCCAGTACTTC. Its translation: CSVLTLETQYF.

This clone was counted once. The V call is TRBV14, the J call TRBJ1-4; D gene uncertain. The CDR3 is 13 residues long. Germline V lookup: CDR1 SGHDN, CDR2 FVKESK. The V end lost 4 bases, the J end lost 3 bases, and 6 bases lay between the germline ends. The CDR3 reads CASSLGANEKLFF. The CDR3 DNA sequence: TGTGCCAGCAGCCTGGGAGCTAATGAAAAACTGTTTTTT.

The J gene is TRBJ2-1, the V gene TRBV6-4; D perhaps matches TRBD1 (7 bases). Trimming cost V 4 bases and J 4 bases, with 14 bases left between them. The CDR3 consists of 15 residues. CDR1 and CDR2 from the germline V gene are MRHNA and SNTAGT. The CDR3 DNA follows: TGTGCCAGCAGTGCAGGGGCAGGGGGGTACAATGAGCAGTTCTTC. It codes for CASSAGAGGYNEQFF.

The chain is built from TRBV4-3 and TRBJ1-4; D is possibly TRBD1 (6 bases). The CDR3 runs 19 residues. The V gene lost 4 bases and the J gene lost 0 bases, with 21 bases spanning the gap. Germline assignment: CDR1 LGHNA and CDR2 YSLEER. The CDR3 reads CASSLRIQGPGTTNEKLFF. The CDR3 coding sequence is TGCGCCAGCAGCCTACGGATCCAGGGGCCGGGGACAACTAATGAAAAACTGTTTTTT.

The V call is TRBV7-8, the J call TRBJ2-7; D might be TRBD1 (6 bases). CDR3 size: 13 residues. CDR1 is SGHVS, CDR2 FQNEAQ, per germline. Trimming removed 3 bases at V and 6 bases at J, with 12 bases between. The CDR3 loop is CASSFTGQGEQYF. DNA for the CDR3: TGTGCCAGCAGCTTTACAGGGCAGGGCGAGCAGTACTTC.

The CDR3 spells CATAFRGLNEKLFF. CDR3 bases: TGTGCCACTGCCTTCAGGGGCCTTAATGAAAAACTGTTTTTT. The chain employs TRBV19 and TRBJ1-4; D perhaps matches TRBD1 (6 bases). The CDR3 length is 14 residues. Germline V CDR1 and CDR2: LNHDA, SQIVND (reference sequence). Trimming removed 10 bases from V and 4 bases from J, with 16 bases in between.

The J gene is TRBJ2-5, the V gene TRBV11-3; D perhaps matches TRBD1 (6 bases). CDR3 length equals 16 residues. Per germline, CDR1 SGHNT and CDR2 YENEEA. V lost 5 bases and J lost 5, with 21 bases in between. CDR3 residues: CASSRGRGAGRETQYF. The DNA of the CDR3 is TGTGCCAGCAGCAGGGGGAGAGGGGCCGGAAGGGAGACCCAGTACTTC. The complete variable domain, with remaining parts taken from reference TRBV11-3 and TRBJ2-5, reads EAGVVQSPRYKIIEKKQPVAFWCNPISGHNTLYWYLQNLGQGPELLIRYENEEAVDDSQLPKDRFSAERLKGVDSTLKIQPAELGDSAVYLCASSRGRGAGRETQYFGPGTRLLVL.

CDR3: CASSLTGHQPQHF. Written as DNA, the CDR3 is TGTGCCAGCAGCCTGACAGGGCATCAGCCCCAGCATTTT. The J gene is TRBJ1-5, the V gene TRBV7-9; the match to TRBD1 covers 7 bases. The CDR3 is 13 residues long. J was trimmed by 5 bases and V by 5 bases; bases with no gene match: 3. The germline V gene encodes CDR1 SEHNR and CDR2 FQNEAQ (reference sequence).

The V gene is TRBV11-2, the J gene TRBJ2-3; 8 bases match TRBD1. CDR1 and CDR2 (germline): SGHAT, FQNNGV. The CDR3 spans 16 residues. V was clipped by 2 bases and J by 4 bases; unmatched bases: 8. The CDR3 loop is CASSLIGGQGADTQYF. Here the CDR3 DNA reads TGTGCCAGCAGCTTAATTGGTGGACAGGGAGCAGATACGCAGTATTTT.

The chain joins TRBV6-6 to TRBJ2-7; 7 nucleotides agree with TRBD2. CDR3 size: 14 residues. The V gene end was trimmed by 2 bases and the J gene end by 3 bases; junction bases not matched to a gene: 4. Germline lookup yields CDR1 MNHNY and CDR2 SVGAGI (reference sequence). This CDR3 is CASSYQWGGYEQYF. CDR3 bases: TGTGCCAGCAGTTACCAGTGGGGGGGCTACGAGCAGTACTTC.

The chain has TRBV15 and TRBJ2-5, with D perhaps TRBD2 (5 bases). Germline V gene data show CDR1 as LNHNV and CDR2 as YYDKDF (reference sequence). Trimming removed 1 base from V and 4 bases from J, with 10 bases in between. The CDR3 extends over 14 amino acids. In DNA form, the CDR3 reads TGTGCCACCAGCAGAGGTTCAGGAGGAGAGACCCAGTACTTC. Residues: CATSRGSGGETQYF. The full variable domain, with the rest looked up from reference TRBV15 and TRBJ2-5, is DAMVIQNPRYQVTQFGKPVTLSCSQTLNHNVMYWYQQKSSQAPKLLFHYYDKDFNNEADTPDNFQSRRPNTSFCFLDIRSPGLGDTAMYLCATSRGSGGETQYFGPGTRLLVL.

The V and J genes are TRBV10-3 and TRBJ1-2; the D is unclear. Germline CDR1 and CDR2: ENHRY and SYGVKD. This CDR3 has 11 amino acids. Between the trimmed V and J ends, which lost 7 bases and 3 bases, there was a span of 6 bases. CDR3 in amino acids: CAITPDYGYTF. In nucleotides, the CDR3 is TGTGCCATCACCCCGGACTATGGCTACACCTTC.

V usage is TRBV11-2 and J usage is TRBJ2-3, with 7 nucleotides matching TRBD2. V trimming: 6 bases; J trimming: 3 bases; junction bases outside the gene matches: 21. Germline CDR1 is SGHAT and CDR2 is FQNNGV. This CDR3 region has 19 residues. CDR3 in DNA: TGTGCCAGCAGATATAGCGCCTCGTGGGGGGGTTCCTTGACAGATACGCAGTATTTT. Encoded protein: CASRYSASWGGSLTDTQYF.

The chain uses TRBV7-2 and TRBJ1-4; D is perhaps TRBD1 (6 bases). Germline V CDR1 and CDR2: SGHTA, FQGNSA. V was trimmed by 5 bases and J by 10 bases, leaving 20 bases between them. There are 15 residues in the CDR3. For the CDR3, the DNA is TGTGCCAGCAGCCTCGGTCCAGGGGAGAACGCAAAACTGTTTTTT. Translation gives CASSLGPGENAKLFF.

The chain has TRBV7-3 and TRBJ2-3; TRBD1 might be the D (5 bases). Germline V gene data show CDR1 as SGHTA and CDR2 as FQGTGA. The V end lost 8 bases, the J end lost 0 bases, and 12 bases lay between the germline ends. The CDR3 contains 14 residues. DNA of the CDR3: TGTGCCAGCCGAATTGGGGCTAGCACAGATACGCAGTATTTT. Translating it yields CASRIGASTDTQYF.

The CDR3 is CASSSDPRRGEIYVAFF. CDR3 nucleotides: TGTGCCAGCAGCTCCGACCCCCGAAGAGGGGAGATCTATGTAGCTTTCTTT. This chain connects TRBV11-2 to TRBJ1-1; D might be TRBD1 (5 bases). The V gene's germline CDR1 is SGHAT and CDR2 FQNNGV. Trimming took off 4 bases at V and 10 bases at J, with 28 bases between the two ends. The length of the CDR3 is 17 residues. The full variable domain, in which reference TRBV11-2 and TRBJ1-1 provide the parts outside the CDR3, is EAGVAQSPRYKIIEKRQSVAFWCNPISGHATLYWYQQILGQGPKLLIQFQNNGVVDDSQLPKDRFSAERLKGVDSTLKIQPAKLEDSAVYLCASSSDPRRGEIYVAFFGQGTRLTVV.

CDR3 region: CSAGTGTTGNTIYF. DNA for the CDR3: TGCAGCGCCGGGACAGGGACGACTGGAAACACCATATATTTT. The chain has TRBV29-1 and TRBJ1-3; 9 nucleotides agree with TRBD1. This CDR3 is built from 14 residues. The germline gives CDR1 SQVTM, CDR2 ANQGSEA. With V trimmed by 7 bases and J by 2 bases, 6 bases remained unmatched.

The chain recombines TRBV14 with TRBJ2-5, with a tentative D call TRBD2 (6 bases). Gene TRBJ2-7 matches the end of the DNA better, so the J call may be wrong. The CDR3 covers 13 residues. The germline CDR1 and CDR2 sequences are SGHDN and FVKESK. The CDR3 is CASSREAGHEQYF. The CDR3 region has the DNA TGTGCCAGCAGCCGCGAGGCGGGGCACGAGCAGTACTTC.